This T cell receptor beta chain was obtained from a study of metastatic and nonmetastatic thyroid tumors. Background on the study: Repertoire comparisons spanned blood and tumor or nodule tissue from malignant and benign thyroid patients.

All patients were untreated before thyroid surgery. To note about this clone: The target antigen is unknown. A much larger clone sits a single nucleotide away, making a read error possible. Other DNA sequences in the same sample also yield this CDR3.

Study findings and constraints: A significant increase in TCR beta diversity was reportedly seen in malignant thyroid tumors relative to benign nodules, in blood and tumor.

J lost 0 bases, V lost 1 base, and 8 bases had no gene match. From germline, CDR1 is SGDLS and CDR2 YYNGEE. The CDR3 has 17 amino acids. Authors' data handling: A papillary thyroid cancer distant-metastasis classifier was built from CDR3 differences across clinicopathological groups. TCRdb reprocessed the PCR reads via MiXCR. The V and J calls here are based on TCRdb, not the publication. Among some 90,000 clones listed, roughly 8.6% were seen once. The receptor comes from a female donor with papillary thyroid cancer or a benign thyroid nodule (not recorded which). Some clones in this sample may be carry-over from other donors' samples. Sequencing used blood. The chain couples TRBV9 to TRBJ2-3; 7 bases line up with TRBD1. CDR3 DNA: TGTGCCAGCAGCGTAACAGGGACAGATCTTAGCACAGATACGCAGTATTTT. Encoded protein: CASSVTGTDLSTDTQYF.